The 13 T cell receptor beta chains reported below all come from one sample, sequenced in a study of T cells after posttransplantation cyclophosphamide. Generated by immunoSEQ multiplex PCR, the TCRdb table keeps only in-frame clones and is missing some. The record shows 44,000 or so clones for this sample, with no singletons present. Input material: PBMCs. The receptors come from a man aged 40-49 years in good health, CMV-negative, and a related stem cell transplant donor.

At least ten counts were recorded for this clone. The chain has TRBV4-1 and TRBJ2-7; a weak D match, TRBD1 (6 bases). Germline V lookup: CDR1 MGHRA, CDR2 YSYEKL. The CDR3 length is 12 residues. With 1 base removed from V and 6 bases from J, the gap between germline ends came to 7 bases. CDR3 in DNA: TGCGCCAGCAGCCAAGTAGGGGGCGAGCAGTACTTC. This gives the protein CASSQVGGEQYF.

The sample holds many counts of this clone. The rearrangement joins TRBV10-3 to TRBJ2-1; D uncertain. Trimming took 3 bases from V and 0 from J, leaving 18 bases between them. This CDR3 spans 18 amino acids. Looked up from germline, CDR1 is ENHRY and CDR2 is SYGVKD. The CDR3: CAISEAAAEPSSYNEQFF. The CDR3 DNA reads TGTGCCATCAGTGAAGCCGCGGCCGAGCCGAGCTCCTACAATGAGCAGTTCTTC.

This clone was counted ten times or more. The chain couples TRBV11-3 to TRBJ2-1; possibly TRBD1 for D (6 bases). The V end was cut by 5 bases, the J end by 9 bases, with 14 bases between. Germline V lookup: CDR1 SGHNT, CDR2 YENEEA. The CDR3 is 13 amino acids. The CDR3 DNA reads TGTGCCAGCAGCGCTACCACACAGGGTGAGCAGTTCTTC. The encoded protein is CASSATTQGEQFF.

Many counts were recorded for this clone. The chain couples TRBV7-8 to TRBJ1-4, with D perhaps matching TRBD1 (5 bases). The germline V gene has CDR1 SGHVS and CDR2 FQNEAQ. Trimming pared 5 bases from V and 4 bases from J, leaving 14 bases between. The CDR3 covers 15 residues. The CDR3 spells CASSPRQMLNEKLFF. For the CDR3, the DNA is TGTGCCAGCAGCCCTAGACAGATGCTTAATGAAAAACTGTTTTTT.

The sample holds many counts of this clone. This chain uses TRBV7-2 with TRBJ2-3, with a tentative D call TRBD2 (5 bases). CDR3 length: 13 residues. V was pared by 5 bases and J by 8 bases, with 14 bases between. Germline CDR1 reads SGHTA; CDR2 reads FQGNSA. The CDR3 spells CASSPYSRGTQYF. As DNA, the CDR3 is TGTGCCAGCAGCCCATACAGTCGGGGTACGCAGTATTTT.

This clone was counted ten times or more. The chain joins TRBV5-5 to TRBJ1-6; possibly TRBD1 for D (5 bases). The length of the CDR3 is 15 residues. Trimming removed 3 bases from V and 9 bases from J, with 16 bases in between. CDR1 is SGHKS and CDR2 is YYEKEE in the germline V gene (reference sequence). The chain's CDR3 is CASSYPRTGGSPLHF. The CDR3 DNA is TGTGCCAGCAGCTATCCTCGGACCGGGGGTTCACCCCTCCACTTT.

This clone was seen repeatedly, ten times or more. The J gene is TRBJ1-3, the V gene TRBV30; no definite D call. CDR1 GTSNPN and CDR2 SVGIG come from the germline V gene (reference sequence). The CDR3 has 12 amino acids. Trimming left V 4 bases short and J 2 bases short, with 6 bases between. The CDR3 region has the DNA TGTGCCTGGAAAGCCGCTGGAAACACCATATATTTT. Translation gives CAWKAAGNTIYF.

The chain joins TRBV23-1 to TRBJ2-6; 8 bases are a match to TRBD1. TRBV23-1 is an ORF, with its function uncertain. CDR3 length: 18 residues. V lost 7 bases and J lost 1; bases outside the gene matches: 12. CDR3 nucleotides: TGCGCCAGCACGTATAAGACAGGGGAAAGATCTGGGGCCAACGTCCTGACTTTC. Translating gives CASTYKTGERSGANVLTF.

This clone was detected many times. The rearrangement joins TRBV19 to TRBJ2-3, with D unclear. The CDR3 length is 13 residues. The V end was cut by 6 bases, the J end by 1 base, with 8 bases between. Germline CDR1 is LNHDA and CDR2 is SQIVND (reference sequence). The DNA for the CDR3 is TGTGCCAGTAGCTCAGATCGCACAGATACGCAGTATTTT. This translates into CASSSDRTDTQYF.

This clone was picked up many times. The chain joins TRBV27 to TRBJ1-5, with D hard to call. Germline CDR1 and CDR2: MNHEY and SMNVEV (reference sequence). The V end lost 3 bases, the J end lost 5 bases, and 11 bases lay between the germline ends. This CDR3 contains 14 residues. The CDR3 DNA reads TGTGCCAGCAGTTTTAGAAAGGACTATCAGCCCCAGCATTTT. Protein: CASSFRKDYQPQHF.

This clone was found many times. The CDR3 region has the DNA TGTGCCACCAGCAGAGCCAGGACAACCAACACCGGGGAGCTGTTTTTT. It is translated as CATSRARTTNTGELFF. The V call is TRBV15, the J call TRBJ2-2, with D tentatively TRBD1 (5 bases). The V and J ends lost 1 base and 2 bases respectively, with 11 bases between them. The CDR3 contains 16 residues. The V gene's germline CDR1 is LNHNV and CDR2 YYDKDF (reference sequence). The full variable domain, completed using reference TRBV15 and TRBJ2-2, is DAMVIQNPRYQVTQFGKPVTLSCSQTLNHNVMYWYQQKSSQAPKLLFHYYDKDFNNEADTPDNFQSRRPNTSFCFLDIRSPGLGDTAMYLCATSRARTTNTGELFFGEGSRLTVL.

This clone was seen ten or more times. This chain's CDR3 is CASSLAQDGQPQHF. The CDR3 DNA is TGTGCCAGCAGTTTGGCCCAGGATGGTCAGCCCCAGCATTTT. The rearrangement joins TRBV28 to TRBJ1-5; D is unresolved. Per germline, CDR1 MDHEN and CDR2 SYDVKM. The CDR3 has 14 residues. Deletions cut 3 bases from V and 6 bases from J, with 12 bases between.

At least ten counts were recorded for this clone. This sequence joins TRBV7-2 and TRBJ1-5; 7 positions agree with TRBD1. Trimming at V came to 5 bases and at J to 1 base, leaving 5 bases not matched to a gene. This CDR3 has 15 residues. Germline assignment: CDR1 SGHTA and CDR2 FQGNSA. DNA of the CDR3: TGTGCCAGCAGCATCGGGACAGACAGCAATCAGCCCCAGCATTTT. Amino acid sequence: CASSIGTDSNQPQHF.